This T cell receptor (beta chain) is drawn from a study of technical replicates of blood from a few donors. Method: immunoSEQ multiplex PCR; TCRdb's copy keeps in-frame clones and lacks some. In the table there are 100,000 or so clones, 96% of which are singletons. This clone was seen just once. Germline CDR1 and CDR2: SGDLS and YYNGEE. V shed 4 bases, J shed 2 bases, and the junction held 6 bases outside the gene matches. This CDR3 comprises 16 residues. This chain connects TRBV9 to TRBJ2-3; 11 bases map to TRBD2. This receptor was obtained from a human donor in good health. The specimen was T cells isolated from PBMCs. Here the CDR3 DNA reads TGTGCCAGCAGCTGGTCGGGACTAGCGGACACAGATACGCAGTATTTT. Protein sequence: CASSWSGLADTDTQYF.